Presented here are 32 T cell receptor beta chains from one specimen sequenced in a study of T cells of healthy individuals (dated by TCRdb to 2017 to 2018). Library creation used 5' RACE. Instrument used: Illumina MiSeq. TCRdb redid the processing of the public reads, applying fastp at Q25 and MiXCR, and retained in-frame beta chains. Records with the same CDR3 protein are collapsed into one entry carrying the most frequent genes and DNA. The sample records around 40,000 distinct CDR3 sequences, approximately 5% of which are singletons. The biggest ten clones account for more than 8% of the sample. The receptors derive from a human donor in good health.

This clonotype occurred many times. This chain connects TRBV7-9 to TRBJ1-6; D may be TRBD1 (5 bases). CDR3 length equals 15 residues. CDR1 and CDR2 from the germline V gene are SEHNR and FQNEAQ (reference sequence). The germline V and J ends were trimmed by 3 bases and 1 base, with 7 bases remaining between them. CDR3 bases: TGTGCCAGCAGCTTGGGGCAATCCTATAATTCACCCCTCCACTTT. Encoded protein: CASSLGQSYNSPLHF.

The chain combines TRBV5-6 with TRBJ1-1, with D unclear. There are 14 residues in the CDR3. The V and J ends lost 6 bases and 1 base respectively, with 13 bases between them. CDR1 and CDR2 from the germline V gene are SGHDT and YYEEEE. This chain's CDR3 is CASTKLPRNTEAFF. CDR3 nucleotide sequence: TGTGCCAGCACCAAATTACCCAGGAACACTGAAGCTTTCTTT.

The table lists this clonotype with many counts. This rearrangement joins TRBV11-1 to TRBJ2-1; D is uncertain. Germline V CDR1 and CDR2: SGHAT, FQDESV (reference sequence). This CDR3 region has 12 residues. V was cut by 5 bases and J by 5 bases, with 7 bases left in between. For the CDR3, the DNA is TGTGCCAGCAGCCCACTTAACAATGAGCAGTTCTTC. It specifies CASSPLNNEQFF.

This clonotype was picked up many times. The chain employs TRBV9 and TRBJ2-2, with D possibly matching TRBD2 (6 bases). Per germline, CDR1 SGDLS and CDR2 YYNGEE. This CDR3 has 16 amino acids. The germline V and J ends were trimmed by 5 bases and 6 bases, with 20 bases remaining between them. In nucleotides, the CDR3 is TGTGCCAGCAGGGGAGGAGAACGGGGGACCGCCGGGGAGCTGTTTTTT. This translates into CASRGGERGTAGELFF.

This clonotype was observed a few times. The chain carries TRBV15 and TRBJ1-1; D is uncertain. CDR3 length: 13 amino acids. Germline V lookup: CDR1 LNHNV, CDR2 YYDKDF (reference sequence). V dropped 1 base and J dropped 6 bases, with 9 bases sitting between them. The CDR3 nucleotides are TGTGCCACCAGCAGAGCAATTGGCCCTGAAGCTTTCTTT. Its translation: CATSRAIGPEAFF.

For this clonotype: The junction shows a germline mismatch at one end, possibly a read error. This rearrangement joins TRBV27 to TRBJ1-2; no firm D call. The CDR3 is 14 residues long. CDR1 is MNHEY and CDR2 is SMNVEV in the germline V gene (reference sequence). The DNA for the CDR3 is TGTGCCAGCAGCCCCTTTGGCGGGAACTATGGCTACAACTTC. Translated: CASSPFGGNYGYNF.

This clonotype was detected a few times. The CDR3 is CASSFRREVGTEQFF. Written as DNA, the CDR3 is TGTGCCAGCAGTTTCCGGCGGGAGGTGGGGACTGAGCAGTTCTTC. The chain recombines TRBV12-3 or TRBV12-4 with TRBJ2-1, with TRBD2 identical over 8 bases. The ends lost 3 bases at V and 9 bases at J; junction bases unmatched: 10. The CDR3 sequence is 15 residues long.

This clonotype has ten or more counts. The gene calls are TRBV19 and TRBJ2-2, with D perhaps matching TRBD2 (5 bases). Germline V gene sequence: CDR1 LNHDA, CDR2 SQIVND (reference sequence). Trimming cost V 9 bases and J 3 bases, with 26 bases left between them. The CDR3 runs 18 residues. The CDR3 region is CARTSSPLEESDTGELFF. The CDR3 DNA follows: TGTGCCAGAACCAGCTCTCCCTTGGAGGAGTCGGACACCGGGGAGCTGTTTTTT.

This clonotype was seen a handful of times. The V and J genes are TRBV6-5 and TRBJ2-3; D assignment may be TRBD1 or TRBD2 (6 bases each). The CDR3 covers 15 residues. Germline V lookup: CDR1 MNHEY, CDR2 SVGAGI. Between the trimmed V and J ends, which lost 5 bases and 0 bases, there was a span of 12 bases. The CDR3 bases are TGTGCCAGCAGTCAAGGGGGGTGGAGCACAGATACGCAGTATTTT. Encoded protein: CASSQGGWSTDTQYF.

This clonotype was found a few times. The chain employs TRBV7-2 and TRBJ1-5; D might be TRBD1 (5 bases). CDR3 length equals 14 residues. Per the germline V gene, CDR1 is SGHTA and CDR2 is FQGNSA. V lost 3 bases and J lost 8, with 14 bases in between. CDR3 DNA sequence: TGTGCCAGCAGCTTGTCCCAGGGCCATGAGCCCCAGCATTTT. Its protein is CASSLSQGHEPQHF.

This clonotype was seen repeatedly, ten times or more. The V call is TRBV12-3 or TRBV12-4, the J call TRBJ1-4; D gene unclear. Trimming cost V 6 bases and J 0 bases, with 8 bases left between them. CDR3 length equals 14 residues. The CDR3 DNA reads as TGTGCCAGCAGCGGATTTACAACTAATGAAAAACTGTTTTTT. It specifies CASSGFTTNEKLFF.

The chain recombines TRBV7-3 with TRBJ2-5; D is undetermined. This CDR3 region has 15 residues. Trimming removed 1 base at V and 5 bases at J, with 14 bases between. Germline CDR1 and CDR2: SGHTA and FQGTGA. The CDR3 region has the DNA TGTGCCAGCAGCTTAATGGCAGCGCAAGGGGAGACCCAGTACTTC. The encoded protein is CASSLMAAQGETQYF.

Many counts were recorded for this clonotype. The V call is TRBV20-1, the J call TRBJ2-7; a weak D match, TRBD1 (6 bases). CDR1 DFQATT and CDR2 SNEGSKA come from the germline V gene (reference sequence). This CDR3 has 12 residues. The V and J ends lost 6 bases and 2 bases respectively, with 11 bases between them. Here the CDR3 DNA reads TGCAGTGCCCGGGACATAACCTACGAGCAGTACTTC. Translating gives CSARDITYEQYF.

V and J are TRBV11-2 and TRBJ2-1; perhaps TRBD2 as D (5 bases). CDR3 length: 14 amino acids. V lost 2 bases to trimming and J lost 6 bases, with 11 bases between them. Germline loops: CDR1 SGHAT, CDR2 FQNNGV. CDR3 sequence: CASSLRETTNEQFF. As DNA, the CDR3 is TGTGCCAGCAGCTTACGGGAAACGACCAATGAGCAGTTCTTC.

This clonotype was recorded many times. CDR3 loop: CASSQGPTVELFF. The CDR3 region has the DNA TGTGCCAGCAGCCAAGGCCCCACCGTGGAACTGTTTTTT. V gene TRBV14 combines with J gene TRBJ1-4; D is undetermined. There are 13 residues in the CDR3. V was clipped by 1 base and J by 12 bases, with 12 bases between them. CDR1 SGHDN and CDR2 FVKESK come from the germline V gene. Looking up the rest from reference TRBV14 and TRBJ1-4 gives the full variable domain: EAGVTQFPSHSVIEKGQTVTLRCDPISGHDNLYWYRRVMGKEIKFLLHFVKESKQDESGMPNNRFLAERTGGTYSTLKVQPAELEDSGVYFCASSQGPTVELFFGSGTQLSVL.

This clonotype was observed a few times. This chain uses TRBV6-1 with TRBJ2-3; 7 bases fit TRBD1. Trimming removed 10 bases from V and 1 base from J; junction bases left unmatched: 5. This CDR3 spans 13 amino acids. Per germline, CDR1 MNHNS and CDR2 SASEGT. The CDR3 sequence is CATWGQRTDTQYF. CDR3 in DNA: TGTGCCACCTGGGGACAGCGCACAGATACGCAGTATTTT.

There are many counts of this clonotype. This chain connects TRBV7-9 to TRBJ1-4; 7 bases agree with TRBD1. The germline V gene encodes CDR1 SEHNR and CDR2 FQNEAQ (reference sequence). This CDR3 has 14 residues. The trim removed 5 bases at V and 4 bases at J, leaving 4 bases unmatched. The DNA of the CDR3 is TGTGCCAGCAGCCCGGGACAGAATAATGAAAAACTGTTTTTT. It codes for CASSPGQNNEKLFF.

In its sample, this clonotype was seen many times. The chain links TRBV11-3 to TRBJ2-3, with no clear D. From germline, CDR1 is SGHNT and CDR2 YENEEA. The V end was cut by 3 bases, the J end by 0 bases, with 7 bases between. The CDR3 totals 14 residues. As DNA, the CDR3 is TGTGCCAGCAGCTTTGGCAGGAGCACAGATACGCAGTATTTT. It is translated as CASSFGRSTDTQYF.

This sequence joins TRBV6-5 and TRBJ1-4; D is unclear. The length of the CDR3 is 17 residues. The V gene lost 0 bases and the J gene lost 6 bases, with 17 bases spanning the gap. Germline V gene data show CDR1 as MNHEY and CDR2 as SVGAGI. CDR3 residues: CASSYSRPNSGDEKLFF. The CDR3, as DNA: TGTGCCAGCAGTTACTCGAGACCAAACAGCGGGGATGAAAAACTGTTTTTT.

This clonotype was seen many times. The chain combines TRBV5-5 with TRBJ1-1; 11 bases align to TRBD1. Losses at the gene ends were 3 bases for V and 7 bases for J; bases not matched to a gene: 11. The CDR3 has 16 residues. Germline V gene data show CDR1 as SGHKS and CDR2 as YYEKEE (reference sequence). The chain's CDR3 is CASSSIPGQGVDEAFF. The CDR3 DNA follows: TGTGCCAGCAGCTCGATACCGGGACAGGGGGTGGATGAAGCTTTCTTT.

This clonotype came up many times. The chain's CDR3 is CSGLSSSYNEQFF. As DNA, the CDR3 is TGCAGCGGCCTCAGTAGCTCCTACAATGAGCAGTTCTTC. This chain connects TRBV29-1 to TRBJ2-1; D remains ambiguous. The CDR3 has 13 amino acids. In germline, CDR1 is SQVTM, CDR2 ANQGSEA. V was pared by 7 bases and J by 0 bases, with 10 bases between.

There are many counts of this clonotype. The V gene is TRBV6-2 or TRBV6-3, the J gene TRBJ2-7; D assignment may be TRBD1 or TRBD2 (6 bases each). Germline V gene data show CDR1 as MNHEY and CDR2 as SVGEGT. V was shortened by 7 bases and J by 4 bases, with 14 bases between the two germline ends. The CDR3 runs 13 residues. Here the CDR3 reads CASTPGGLYEQYF. In DNA, the CDR3 is TGTGCCAGCACCCCCGGGGGCCTTTACGAGCAGTACTTC.

In its sample, this clonotype was seen many times. The chain carries TRBV6-2 or TRBV6-3 and TRBJ1-5; D is unresolved. V was trimmed by 4 bases and J by 3 bases, leaving 7 bases between them. The V gene's germline CDR1 is MNHEY and CDR2 SVGEGT. The CDR3 has 13 residues. The DNA of the CDR3 is TGTGCCAGCAGTTTTCTGCCCAATCAGCCCCAGCATTTT. This translates into CASSFLPNQPQHF.

At least ten counts were recorded for this clonotype. CDR3 region: CAWGQEDYGYTF. The CDR3, as DNA: TGTGCCTGGGGACAGGAGGATTATGGCTACACCTTC. The rearrangement uses TRBV30 and TRBJ1-2, with 7 bases aligning to TRBD1. This CDR3 spans 12 amino acids. The trim removed 5 bases at V and 5 bases at J, leaving 5 bases unmatched. CDR1 and CDR2 from the germline V gene are GTSNPN and SVGIG (reference sequence).

This rearrangement joins TRBV24-1 to TRBJ2-2; possibly TRBD1 or TRBD2 for D (5 bases each). CDR3 size: 15 residues. The germline V and J ends were trimmed by 3 bases and 5 bases, with 12 bases remaining between them. Germline CDR1 KGHDR, CDR2 SFDVKD. This CDR3 is CATSDPRGGTGELFF. As DNA, the CDR3 is TGTGCCACCAGTGATCCCCGGGGCGGGACCGGGGAGCTGTTTTTT.

This clonotype was recorded many times. V and J are TRBV6-2 or TRBV6-3 and TRBJ2-7, with D perhaps matching TRBD1 or TRBD2 (5 bases each). There are 14 residues in the CDR3. V dropped 1 base and J dropped 2 bases, with 9 bases sitting between them. Germline loops: CDR1 MNHEY, CDR2 SVGEGT. The CDR3 DNA follows: TGTGCCAGCAGTTACTTCCGGGACCCCTACGAGCAGTACTTC. The encoded protein is CASSYFRDPYEQYF.

This clonotype was seen many times. This chain links TRBV5-1 with TRBJ2-7, with TRBD2 matching 8 bases. The length of the CDR3 is 18 residues. Germline V CDR1 and CDR2: SGHRS, YFSETQ. Losses at the gene ends were 0 bases for V and 0 bases for J; bases not matched to a gene: 11. As DNA, the CDR3 is TGCGCCAGCAGCTTGGCCTTTTTCCAGCGGGGGAGCTCCTACGAGCAGTACTTC. Translated, it gives CASSLAFFQRGSSYEQYF.

This clonotype was seen many times. The chain employs TRBV11-2 and TRBJ2-7; the D is unclear. Germline CDR1 is SGHAT and CDR2 is FQNNGV. V dropped 3 bases and J dropped 0 bases, with 3 bases sitting between them. This CDR3 region has 12 residues. CDR3 nucleotides: TGTGCCAGCAGCTTTAGCTCCTACGAGCAGTACTTC. Residues: CASSFSSYEQYF.

This clonotype occurred a few times. V usage is TRBV9 and J usage is TRBJ2-1, with D perhaps matching TRBD1 (7 bases). V was trimmed by 3 bases and J by 0 bases, leaving 19 bases between them. Per the germline V gene, CDR1 is SGDLS and CDR2 is YYNGEE. CDR3 size: 18 residues. The CDR3 DNA is TGTGCCAGCAGCGAGGGGGGCCGGACAGGCGACTCCTACAATGAGCAGTTCTTC. It translates to CASSEGGRTGDSYNEQFF.

In this sample, this clonotype turned up many times. The J gene is TRBJ1-5, the V gene TRBV20-1; unclear D gene. Germline CDR1 reads DFQATT; CDR2 reads SNEGSKA (reference sequence). V lost 6 bases and J 2 bases, leaving 17 bases between the germline ends. The CDR3 runs 15 residues. CDR3 nucleotide sequence: TGCAGTGCCACTCCCCGGGAGGGAGGCAATCAGCCCCAGCATTTT. This sequence encodes CSATPREGGNQPQHF.

This clonotype came up many times. The rearrangement links TRBV4-3 to TRBJ2-1; 7 bases fit TRBD1. In germline, CDR1 is LGHNA, CDR2 YSLEER. The CDR3 sequence is 16 residues long. V shed 3 bases, J shed 5 bases, and the junction held 10 bases outside the gene matches. As DNA, the CDR3 is TGCGCCAGCAGCCATTCCCCGGACAGGTCTAACAATGAGCAGTTCTTC. Translated, it gives CASSHSPDRSNNEQFF.

As concerns this clonotype: It may be a read error: a sequence one base away is much more abundant. The genes are TRBV7-8 and TRBJ2-3; a weak D match, TRBD1 (6 bases). Germline V gene lookup returns CDR1 SGHVS and CDR2 FQNEAQ. The CDR3 has 16 residues. The CDR3 region has the DNA TGTGCCAACAGCCCAACCTACAGGGTCGGCACAGATACGCAGTATTTT. It encodes CANSPTYRVGTDTQYF. Filled out from reference TRBV7-8 and TRBJ2-3, the complete variable domain reads GAGVSQSPRYKVAKRGQDVALRCDPISGHVSLFWYQQALGQGPEFLTYFQNEAQLDKSGLPSDRFFAERPEGSVSTLKIQRTQQEDSAVYLCANSPTYRVGTDTQYFGPGTRLTVL.